The T cell receptor (beta chain) under discussion was sequenced for a study of patients and donors after allogeneic stem cell transplantation. Trimming took 1 base from V and 1 from J, leaving 9 bases between them. Germline V gene data show CDR1 as SGHTA and CDR2 as FQGNSA. CDR3 length: 15 amino acids. A single record per CDR3 protein comes from TCRdb applying MiXCR to the RT-PCR reads. The table lists over 400,000 distinct CDR3 sequences, roughly 17% of them singletons, with 7% to 7.5% in the top ten. The chain combines TRBV7-2 with TRBJ2-3; D gene ambiguous. This receptor was obtained from a human donor who was either an allogeneic HSCT recipient or a stem cell or donor lymphocyte infusion donor (not recorded which). It is not recorded whose cells these are; they may come from a transplant donor. Input material: blood, either unsorted or a sorted T cell fraction (not recorded which). Here the CDR3 DNA reads TGTGCCAGCAGCTTAGACCGGGTTGGCACAGATACGCAGTATTTT. This codes for CASSLDRVGTDTQYF.